This T cell receptor (beta chain) was identified in a study of blood T cell repertoires in COVID-19. Study as a whole: COVID-19 samples from acute and convalescent phases originated in the United States, Italy and Spain.

Original data processing: Nucleated cell number was recorded as an estimate derived from reference gene primer amplification. Produced via immunoSEQ multiplex PCR; TCRdb's table is partial and in-frame only. V, J and clone size reflect that table, while D and trimming were determined from the DNA. The profile shows about 170,000 clones, around nine tenths of them singletons. This CDR3 is 12 amino acids long. In germline, CDR1 is SQVTM, CDR2 ANQGSEA. The V end lost 4 bases, the J end lost 4 bases, and 8 bases lay between the germline ends. V and J are TRBV29-1 and TRBJ1-3; possibly TRBD1 for D (5 bases). The TCR comes from a man younger than 35 with active or convalescent COVID-19. Sequencing was performed on peripheral blood. CDR3 sequence (DNA): TGCAGCGTTGGGGACTTCGGAAACACCATATATTTT. This codes for CSVGDFGNTIYF.